The 5 T cell receptor beta chains reported below all come from one sample, sequenced in a study of T cells in Graves' hyperthyroidism and ophthalmopathy. The TCR beta CDR3 regions underwent amplification using RNA transcripts as the source. TCR CDR3 regions were first amplified by RT-PCR with HTBI primers. TCRdb used MiXCR to reprocess the multiplex PCR reads, holding one entry per CDR3 protein. The data hold around 280,000 distinct CDR3 sequences, with less than 15% observed a single time. Sequenced material: blood. The receptors originated from a woman in her 30s with Graves' hyperthyroidism that later progressed to Graves' ophthalmopathy.

The table lists this clonotype with a few counts. The J gene is TRBJ2-5, the V gene TRBV5-4; 7 bases fit TRBD1. Germline V gene lookup returns CDR1 SGHNT and CDR2 YYREEE (reference sequence). V dropped 1 base and J dropped 2; count of bases not matched to a gene: 5. The CDR3 loop spans 15 amino acids. Here the CDR3 DNA reads TGTGCCAGCAGCTTGACAGGGGAAATGCAAGAGACCCAGTACTTC. This translates into CASSLTGEMQETQYF.

This clonotype was detected a few times. The chain recombines TRBV4-3 with TRBJ2-3; a weak D match, TRBD1 (6 bases). Between the trimmed V and J ends, which lost 0 bases and 1 base, there was a span of 8 bases. Germline CDR1 and CDR2: LGHNA and YSLEER. This CDR3 spans 15 amino acids. This chain's CDR3 is CASSQEGARTDTQYF. For the CDR3, the DNA is TGCGCCAGCAGCCAAGAGGGGGCCCGCACAGATACGCAGTATTTT.

With respect to this clonotype: A much larger clone sits a single nucleotide away, making a read error possible. The V gene is TRBV7-9, the J gene TRBJ2-5; unclear D gene. In germline, CDR1 is SEHNR, CDR2 FQNEAQ (reference sequence). The CDR3 extends over 15 amino acids. Trimming cost V 5 bases and J 2 bases, with 15 bases left between them. CDR3 residues: CASSPETVGQETQYF. DNA for the CDR3: TGTGCCAGCAGCCCTGAGACGGTGGGTCAAGAGACCCAGTACTTC. The full variable domain, with the rest looked up from reference TRBV7-9 and TRBJ2-5, is DTGVSQNPRHKITKRGQNVTFRCDPISEHNRLYWYRQTLGQGPEFLTYFQNEAQLEKSRLLSDRFSAERPKGSFSTLEIQRTEQGDSAMYLCASSPETVGQETQYFGPGTRLLVL.

This clonotype was found many times. The rearrangement joins TRBV6-1 to TRBJ1-5; 8 positions agree with TRBD1. V shed 7 bases, J shed 4 bases, and the junction held 3 bases outside the gene matches. CDR1 and CDR2 (germline): MNHNS, SASEGT. This CDR3 has 13 residues. The CDR3 region is CASKDRGNQPQHF. CDR3 bases: TGTGCCAGCAAAGACAGGGGTAATCAGCCCCAGCATTTT.

In this sample, this clonotype turned up many times. The J gene is TRBJ2-3, the V gene TRBV12-3 or TRBV12-4, with 9 bases matching TRBD1. With V trimmed by 5 bases and J by 7 bases, 7 bases remained unmatched. The CDR3 runs to 14 residues. The CDR3 region has the DNA TGTGCCAGCAGTAAGGGACAGGGAGTAAATACGCAGTATTTT. Protein sequence: CASSKGQGVNTQYF.